The T cell receptor beta chain described here comes from a study of Graves' ophthalmopathy and Graves' hyperthyroidism. In the study overall: Stable hyperthyroidism referred to disease that showed no ophthalmopathy within 18 months of follow-up.

This CDR3 is 16 amino acids long. V was shortened by 4 bases and J by 0 bases, with 16 bases between the two germline ends. CDR1 and CDR2 from the germline V gene are SGDLS and YYNGEE. Beta-chain TCR CDR3 regions were amplified from RNA transcripts. The library came from an HTBI-primed first-round RT-PCR and a second-round multiplex PCR. TCRdb itself ran the multiplex PCR reads through MiXCR, one entry per CDR3 protein. Of around 1.1 million distinct CDR3 sequences detected, roughly 35% appear once; the ten largest clones hold roughly 11%. Findings and caveats of the study: Blood contained most expanded thyroid clonotypes exceeding 0.001 frequency. The 13-signature model separated ophthalmopathy from stable hyperthyroidism at around 88% sensitivity and nearly 83% specificity.

This clonotype has ten or more counts. What it recognizes is unknown. The authors diagnosed from clinical symptoms, serum thyroxine, TRAb, thyroid ultrasound and orbital computed tomography. This TCR came from an adult man with Graves' hyperthyroidism. This chain uses TRBV9 with TRBJ1-2; D is uncertain. Sequences were obtained from peripheral blood or thyroid tissue (not recorded which). The CDR3: CASSPQARSANYGYTF. In DNA form, the CDR3 reads TGTGCCAGCAGCCCTCAGGCCCGGAGCGCTAACTATGGCTACACCTTC.